These 19 T cell receptor beta chains originate from one sample sequenced in a study of T cell responses to AZD1222 COVID-19 vaccine. Libraries were prepared by immunoSEQ multiplex PCR; TCRdb keeps only in-frame clonotypes and omits some of them. Here the sample spans 150,000 to 200,000 clones, approximately 89% being singletons. Specimen: peripheral blood, collected 28 days after the second AZD1222 dose. The source of these receptors is an adult who received the AZD1222 COVID-19 vaccine.

J is TRBJ2-5 and V is TRBV27; tentatively, D is TRBD2 (5 bases). The V gene lost 3 bases and the J gene lost 1 base, with 15 bases spanning the gap. The CDR3 covers 16 residues. Germline CDR1 MNHEY, CDR2 SMNVEV (reference sequence). CDR3 sequence: CASSFVVGAAQETQYF. The CDR3 region has the DNA TGTGCCAGCAGTTTTGTAGTCGGAGCGGCCCAAGAGACCCAGTACTTC.

This chain uses TRBV10-3 with TRBJ1-1; the D gene is possibly TRBD1 (6 bases). V lost 10 bases to trimming and J lost 0 bases, with 12 bases between them. The germline V gene encodes CDR1 ENHRY and CDR2 SYGVKD. The CDR3 runs to 13 residues. CDR3 in amino acids: CATRTDLNTEAFF. The CDR3 DNA reads as TGTGCCACCAGGACAGATCTGAACACTGAAGCTTTCTTT.

Turning to this clone: The identical CDR3 is also encoded by other nucleotide sequences in the sample. The chain couples TRBV12-3 or TRBV12-4 to TRBJ1-5, with TRBD1 as a possible D gene (5 bases). This CDR3 region has 12 residues. V lost 6 bases and J lost 5, with 8 bases in between. The CDR3 sequence: CASSPGYQPQHF. The DNA of the CDR3 is TGTGCCAGCAGCCCAGGGTATCAGCCCCAGCATTTT.

The chain joins TRBV3-1 (or the pseudogene TRBV3-2) to TRBJ1-4; no definite D call. V was cut by 2 bases and J by 0 bases, with 7 bases left in between. CDR1 and CDR2 from the germline V gene are LGHDT and YNNKEL (reference sequence). The CDR3 is 15 residues long. CDR3 in amino acids: CASSQMRATNEKLFF. The DNA for the CDR3 is TGTGCCAGCAGCCAAATGCGTGCAACTAATGAAAAACTGTTTTTT.

CDR3 in amino acids: CSGSRGLPTNEKLFF. For the CDR3, the DNA is TGCAGCGGAAGCAGGGGTCTACCAACTAATGAAAAACTGTTTTTT. V usage is TRBV29-1 and J usage is TRBJ1-4, with a tentative D call TRBD1 (6 bases). Trimming removed 7 bases from V and 0 bases from J, with 15 bases in between. This CDR3 has 15 residues. Germline V gene lookup returns CDR1 SQVTM and CDR2 ANQGSEA.

The V gene is TRBV11-3, the J gene TRBJ1-6, with D hard to call. Trimming shortened V by 0 bases and J by 7 bases, and 4 bases separated the two germline ends. This CDR3 comprises 13 residues. CDR1 and CDR2 (germline): SGHNT, YENEEA. CDR3 loop: CASSLDGNSPLHF. DNA for the CDR3: TGTGCCAGCAGCTTAGACGGAAATTCACCCCTCCACTTT.

The chain joins TRBV27 to TRBJ1-1, with 7 bases fitting TRBD1. In germline, CDR1 is MNHEY, CDR2 SMNVEV (reference sequence). Germline trimming cut 4 bases from V and 0 bases from J; bases unmatched to any gene: 11. CDR3 length equals 17 residues. The CDR3 DNA sequence: TGTGCCAGCAGTTCCACAGGGGCATCCATTATGAACACTGAAGCTTTCTTT. Translating gives CASSSTGASIMNTEAFF.

The chain uses TRBV5-4 and TRBJ1-1, with a weak D call TRBD1 (6 bases). Per germline, CDR1 SGHNT and CDR2 YYREEE (reference sequence). The CDR3 totals 16 residues. Trimming took 1 base from V and 2 from J, leaving 15 bases between them. Here the CDR3 DNA reads TGTGCCAGCAGCTTGCGAAGTCAGGGGCCTAACACTGAAGCTTTCTTT. This codes for CASSLRSQGPNTEAFF.

The chain recombines TRBV14 with TRBJ1-4, with D uncertain. V gave up 1 base and J gave up 7 bases, with 16 bases separating them. The CDR3 runs 16 residues. CDR1 is SGHDN and CDR2 is FVKESK in the germline V gene. CDR3 protein: CASSQGAVRGGEKLFF. The CDR3 DNA sequence: TGTGCCAGCAGCCAAGGTGCGGTCCGGGGAGGTGAAAAACTGTTTTTT.

This clone appeared once. This chain joins TRBV28 and TRBJ1-1, with D uncertain. The CDR3 is 12 residues long. V was cut by 1 base and J by 4 bases, with 4 bases left in between. Germline V gene lookup returns CDR1 MDHEN and CDR2 SYDVKM. DNA for the CDR3: TGTGCCAGCAGTTTATTGGGCACTGAAGCTTTCTTT. It translates to CASSLLGTEAFF.

The chain joins TRBV13 to TRBJ1-2; maybe TRBD1 (5 bases). Per the germline V gene, CDR1 is PRHDT and CDR2 is FYEKMQ (reference sequence). The V gene lost 5 bases and the J gene lost 2 bases, with 15 bases spanning the gap. There are 15 residues in the CDR3. The CDR3 DNA sequence: TGTGCCAGCAGCCAACCCGGGACCGAGAACTATGGCTACACCTTC. It translates to CASSQPGTENYGYTF.

V is TRBV27 and J is TRBJ2-7; perhaps TRBD2 as D (6 bases). Germline lookup yields CDR1 MNHEY and CDR2 SMNVEV (reference sequence). The CDR3 loop spans 14 amino acids. Trimming took 6 bases from V and 0 from J, leaving 12 bases between them. The CDR3 loop reads CASSLSGYSYEQYF. Here the CDR3 DNA reads TGTGCCAGCAGCTTAAGCGGGTACTCCTACGAGCAGTACTTC.

The chain carries TRBV6-6 and TRBJ1-4; D call uncertain. CDR1 MNHNY and CDR2 SVGAGI come from the germline V gene (reference sequence). The CDR3 loop spans 15 amino acids. V was clipped by 6 bases and J by 3 bases, with 14 bases between them. In DNA, the CDR3 is TGTGCCAGCAGGATAATGGACCGCTCTAATGAAAAACTGTTTTTT. This translates into CASRIMDRSNEKLFF.

This rearrangement joins TRBV7-9 to TRBJ2-7, with TRBD2 matching 10 bases. With 2 bases clipped from V and 7 bases from J, the junction kept 8 bases outside the gene matches. This CDR3 has 15 residues. The germline CDR1 and CDR2 sequences are SEHNR and FQNEAQ (reference sequence). The CDR3 DNA reads TGTGCCAGCAGCTTAAGGAGCGGGAGGGCCTTGGAGCAGTACTTC. As protein: CASSLRSGRALEQYF.

This sequence joins TRBV14 and TRBJ2-7, with TRBD1 identical over 9 bases. CDR1 is SGHDN and CDR2 is FVKESK in the germline V gene. With V trimmed by 4 bases and J by 1 base, 8 bases remained unmatched. CDR3 length: 16 residues. In DNA, the CDR3 is TGTGCCAGCAGCCGAACTGGACAGGGGAGATCCTACGAGCAGTACTTC. Translated, it gives CASSRTGQGRSYEQYF.

This clone was picked up a small number of times. The rearrangement joins TRBV7-6 to TRBJ2-7; 7 bases map to TRBD2. V shed 1 base, J shed 5 bases, and the junction held 8 bases outside the gene matches. The CDR3 sequence is 15 residues long. Germline values: CDR1 SGHVS, CDR2 FNYEAQ. The CDR3: CASSLEPGGEHEQYF. For the CDR3, the DNA is TGTGCCAGCAGCTTAGAGCCGGGAGGTGAACACGAGCAGTACTTC.

The table lists this clone with a count of one. V usage is TRBV4-2 and J usage is TRBJ1-6; no firm D call. CDR1 and CDR2 (germline): LGHNA, YNFKEQ. The CDR3 runs 19 residues. Trimming took 3 bases from V and 0 from J, leaving 18 bases between them. CDR3: CASSQTGPGSSSYNSPLHF. DNA of the CDR3: TGTGCCAGCAGCCAGACCGGACCGGGAAGTAGCTCCTATAATTCACCCCTCCACTTT.

This chain uses TRBV27 with TRBJ1-3, with D perhaps TRBD1 (6 bases). The CDR3 is 14 amino acids. Germline assignment: CDR1 MNHEY and CDR2 SMNVEV (reference sequence). Trimming stripped 2 bases from V and 3 bases from J, with 8 bases between. This chain's CDR3 is CASSLGGHGNTIYF. In nucleotides, the CDR3 is TGTGCCAGCAGTTTAGGGGGCCATGGAAACACCATATATTTT.

V is TRBV19 and J is TRBJ1-1, with D tentatively TRBD1 (5 bases). V was clipped by 7 bases and J by 4 bases, with 16 bases between them. CDR1 is LNHDA and CDR2 is SQIVND in the germline V gene (reference sequence). This CDR3 spans 14 amino acids. The CDR3 spells CASKGPLDGTEAFF. The CDR3 coding sequence is TGTGCCAGTAAGGGACCTTTGGACGGCACTGAAGCTTTCTTT.